Here is one T cell receptor (beta chain) with its context. There is no known antigen for this receptor. No base-level quality is on record; no much larger clone is a single base apart. The data belong to a study of T cells in localized non-small cell lung cancer (TCRdb year 2020). Context from the whole study: Comparing tumors with uninvolved tumor-adjacent lungs, the study looked at the T cell repertoires of over 200 patients with early-stage NSCLC. All 250 or so NSCLC patients in the cohort were treatment-naive and had localized lung tumors that were resected. NSCLC patients had a mean age of roughly 66 years, and 129 were male and about a hundred female.

V is reduced by 5 bases and J by 1 base, leaving a spacing of 8 bases between them. CDR1 is given as MNHEY and CDR2 as SVGAGI, both from the germline V gene. The CDR3 measures 13 amino acids from cysteine to phenylalanine. This entry keeps only the CDR3 DNA: 39 bases, framed from base 1. The full study reports these points: Because multi-region sequencing of the tumors was not done, intratumor heterogeneity could not be ruled out. Because the study design was exploratory, TCR variables were selected using unadjusted p-values without false-discovery rate correction. Uninvolved tumor-adjacent lung showed the highest T cell clonality, higher than tumor, which suggests more focused antigenic responses in the uninvolved tumor-adjacent lung. Of the top 100 tumor clones, a median of roughly 60 were detected in paired uninvolved adjacent lung; around 30 were also among that lung's top 100. Longer overall survival was associated with higher blood T cell density, whereas shorter survival was associated with higher adjacent-lung clonality.

At diagnosis, peripheral blood, uninvolved tumor-adjacent lung and tumor were collected and were preserved as a mix of fresh-frozen and FFPE material. For TCR repertoire profiling, blood samples were analyzed as peripheral blood mononuclear cells. The immunoSEQ Assay was used to sequence TCR beta CDR3 regions from DNA. In the authors' own workflow: To compute T cell density, TCR beta template counts were normalized to usable DNA, which was estimated by amplifying housekeeping genes. Richness was estimated using the preseqR package, with extrapolation to 400,000 templates for PBMC samples and to 120,000 templates for tissue samples. Clonality was calculated as one minus Pielou's evenness. Differential abundance testing on productive amino-acid clonotypes, with a minimum total count of 5 and an alpha of 0.1, was used to identify tissue-enriched TCRs. The Jaccard Index and the Morisita Overlap Index were used to measure how much the repertoires overlapped between compartments. GLIPH grouped TCR beta CDR3s together with public tetramer-defined viral CDR3s, and a viral motif had to include at least three viral sequences and show V-gene enrichment. The table was pulled from immuneACCESS by TCRdb, which kept in-frame rearrangements only. Such tables lose some clones; where checked, under half of the loss comes from unresolved V genes, and the rest has no known cause. V and J calls and clone size come straight from that table; D and trimming were deduced from the DNA. This sample holds 50,000 or so clones; around three quarters were observed only once. The ten largest make up around 4% of the sample.

The V gene is TRBV6-5 and the J gene is TRBJ1-1; no D gene is confidently identified. The starting material was PBMCs, obtained before any cancer treatment. This TCR came from a woman between 40 and 69 years old with stage II lung adenocarcinoma. The sequence in DNA is TGTGCCAGCAGTCCTGGGCCGAACACTGAAGCTTTCTTT. It codes for CASSPGPNTEAFF.